This T cell receptor (beta chain) was found in a study of T cell responses to AZD1222 COVID-19 vaccine. V shed 3 bases and J shed 0 bases, with 8 bases lying between them. The CDR3 is 15 residues long. CDR1 is LNHDA and CDR2 is SQIVND in the germline V gene (reference sequence). Concerning this clone itself: Its antigen is undetermined.

Sequencing used immunoSEQ multiplex PCR; TCRdb keeps in-frame clones, though not all of them. Of hundreds of thousands of clones listed, 90% to 95% are singletons. General study points: Spike-specific TCRs gained breadth and depth after people received two AZD1222 doses. Donor demographics were predominantly white British with a female majority; clonal diversity may be underestimated. None of the repertoires were sampled until the peak T cell response had passed. Baseline testing showed seropositivity in only six AZD1222 recipients.

This receptor was identified in an adult who received the AZD1222 COVID-19 vaccine. The sample was peripheral blood, taken 28 days after the second AZD1222 dose. This chain links TRBV19 with TRBJ1-4, with D unresolved. The DNA of the CDR3 is TGTGCCAGTAGTATGAGGTCTGCAACTAATGAAAAACTGTTTTTT. Its translation is CASSMRSATNEKLFF.